A selection of T cell receptor beta chains follows, all from one sample in a study of T cell changes during pregnancy in multiple sclerosis. Generated by immunoSEQ multiplex PCR, the TCRdb table keeps only in-frame clones and is missing some. Of some 68,000 clones listed, 90% to 95% were seen once; the top ten hold 1.1% to 1.5%. Sequencing used peripheral blood, obtained in the second trimester of pregnancy. These receptors originate from a female donor in good health, enrolled as a control in a pregnancy study. Both conserved end residues are part of each CDR3. The order of the fields is V gene, J gene, CDR3 protein.

>TRBV10-2|TRBJ1-5
CASGDRASNQPQHF
>TRBV28|TRBJ1-1
CASRTNTEAFF
>TRBV2|TRBJ2-3
CASSDSRTDTQYF
>TRBV6-5|TRBJ1-5
CASNQLNQPQHF
>TRBV7-3|TRBJ2-5
CASSYLGTSGETQYF
>TRBV5-6|TRBJ1-5
CASRPWTGDESNQPQHF
>TRBV7-9|TRBJ1-2
CASSEGGGYTF
>TRBV4-2|TRBJ2-6
CASSQGANSGANVLTF
>TRBV10-3|TRBJ2-7
CAISGGTLGVDLSYEQYF
>TRBV12-5|TRBJ2-3
CASGSGLITSTDTQYF
>TRBV28|TRBJ2-5
CASSLSGLAVQETQYF
>TRBV2|TRBJ2-1
CASRGSGGEQFF
>TRBV16|TRBJ2-7
CASSQGLYEQYF
>TRBV7-9|TRBJ2-5
CASSQGETQYF